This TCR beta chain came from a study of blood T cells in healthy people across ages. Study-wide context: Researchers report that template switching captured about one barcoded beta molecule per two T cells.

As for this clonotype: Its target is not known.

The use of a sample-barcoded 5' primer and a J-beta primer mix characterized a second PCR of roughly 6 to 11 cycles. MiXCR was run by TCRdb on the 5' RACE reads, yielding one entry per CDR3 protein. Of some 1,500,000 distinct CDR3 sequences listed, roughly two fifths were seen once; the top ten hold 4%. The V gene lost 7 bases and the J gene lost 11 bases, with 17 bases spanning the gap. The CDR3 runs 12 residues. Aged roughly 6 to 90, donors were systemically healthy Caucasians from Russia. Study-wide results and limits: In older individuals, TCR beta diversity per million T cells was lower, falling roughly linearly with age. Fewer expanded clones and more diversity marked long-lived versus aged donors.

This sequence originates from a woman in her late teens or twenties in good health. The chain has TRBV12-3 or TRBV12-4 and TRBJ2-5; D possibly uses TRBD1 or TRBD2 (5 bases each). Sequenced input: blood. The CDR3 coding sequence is TGTGCCAGCACCAGGACGTTGGGGGAGCAGTACTTC. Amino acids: CASTRTLGEQYF.